This T cell receptor beta chain is from a study of human T cells and chemical hapten exposure. The study, taken as a whole, reports: Among expanded TCRs, significantly more large CDR3 similarity clusters formed than among controls.

Time point: pre-sensitization, week 0. The sample's treatment: therapeutic diphenylcyclopropenone sensitization with weekly scalp DPC. TCRdb re-analysed the RACE reads in MiXCR, keeping a single row per CDR3 protein. Among fewer than 140,000 distinct CDR3 sequences listed, 12% were seen once. The sample holds a few counts of this clonotype. Its antigen is not known. There are 14 residues in the CDR3. Trimming took 6 bases from V and 5 from J; bases not matched to a gene: 8. Germline CDR1 and CDR2: WSHSY and SAAADI. This TCR derives from a woman in her fifties or sixties with alopecia areata. Some clones in this sample may be carry-over from other donors' samples. This specimen was whole blood, taken in connection with sensitization to the hapten diphenylcyclopropenone (DPC). This chain joins TRBV10-2 and TRBJ2-3; TRBD2 matches at 7 bases. The CDR3 coding sequence is TGCGCCAGCAGGGGGGAGGGACGAATAGATACGCAGTATTTT. This encodes CASRGEGRIDTQYF.